One sample yielded the 24 T cell receptor beta chains listed below, sequenced in a study of cytomegalovirus exposure and HLA in healthy donors. PCR primers comprised 60 Vbeta and 13 Jbeta primers. Measured with immunoSEQ multiplex PCR; TCRdb has only the in-frame clones, and not every one. In total, the table holds about 200,000 clones. Sequences were obtained from PBMCs. These receptor sequences come from a boy aged 10-17 years in good health and CMV-seronegative.

CDR3 loop: CASSEIIGNEQFF. The CDR3 DNA reads as TGTGCCAGCAGTGAAATCATCGGGAATGAGCAGTTCTTC. The chain uses TRBV6-4 and TRBJ2-1, with no clear D. Per germline, CDR1 MRHNA and CDR2 SNTAGT. V lost 3 bases and J 7 bases, leaving 10 bases between the germline ends. The CDR3 is made up of 13 amino acids.

The CDR3 spells CASSLAALGRGNEQYF. Here the CDR3 DNA reads TGTGCCAGCAGTTTGGCAGCGCTGGGAAGGGGGAACGAGCAGTACTTC. The chain carries TRBV28 and TRBJ2-7; D is possibly TRBD1 (6 bases). The germline gives CDR1 MDHEN, CDR2 SYDVKM. The V gene lost 3 bases and the J gene lost 5 bases, with 20 bases spanning the gap. The CDR3 runs to 16 residues.

The rearrangement uses TRBV4-2 and TRBJ2-1; 9 positions agree with TRBD2. Germline V gene sequence: CDR1 LGHNA, CDR2 YNFKEQ. This CDR3 spans 15 amino acids. J lost 9 bases, V lost 3 bases, and 9 bases had no gene match. The CDR3 DNA sequence: TGTGCCAGCAGCCAGGGCGGGGGGGCCCACGGTGAGCAGTTCTTC. It translates to CASSQGGGAHGEQFF.

CDR3 coding DNA: TGTGCCAGCAGTGCGGTAAGCGGTGGCTACACCTTC. Its protein is CASSAVSGGYTF. The chain couples TRBV6-6 to TRBJ1-2; no clear D. The CDR3 extends over 12 amino acids. V lost 5 bases and J lost 7, with 11 bases in between. Germline V gene data show CDR1 as MNHNY and CDR2 as SVGAGI (reference sequence).

The chain couples TRBV6-1 to TRBJ1-2, with TRBD1 identical over 7 bases. The ends lost 6 bases at V and 1 base at J; junction bases unmatched: 5. CDR1 is MNHNS and CDR2 is SASEGT in the germline V gene. This CDR3 comprises 14 residues. Here the CDR3 DNA reads TGTGCCAGCAGCGCGGGACAGTTTAACTATGGCTACACCTTC. Protein product: CASSAGQFNYGYTF.

V and J are TRBV19 and TRBJ2-1, with 8 bases fitting TRBD2. This CDR3 spans 13 amino acids. CDR1 is LNHDA, CDR2 SQIVND, per germline (reference sequence). V shed 7 bases, J shed 6 bases, and the junction held 5 bases outside the gene matches. CDR3 in amino acids: CASTRGGGNEQFF. The CDR3, as DNA: TGTGCCAGTACTCGGGGGGGTGGCAATGAGCAGTTCTTC.

The chain carries TRBV4-3 and TRBJ2-7; D might be TRBD2 (5 bases). The CDR3 totals 15 residues. The V and J ends lost 0 bases and 5 bases respectively, with 14 bases between them. Germline values: CDR1 LGHNA, CDR2 YSLEER. In DNA, the CDR3 is TGCGCCAGCAGCCAAGAAAACTTCGCCGGGGACGAGCAGTACTTC. Translating it yields CASSQENFAGDEQYF.

The rearrangement uses TRBV2 and TRBJ1-6; D remains unclear. CDR1 and CDR2 from the germline V gene are SNHLY and FYNNEI. The CDR3 is made up of 14 amino acids. The V gene lost 6 bases and the J gene lost 7 bases, with 13 bases spanning the gap. As DNA, the CDR3 is TGTGCCAGCAGCGAGCGGGGAGAGAATTCACCCCTCCACTTT. Amino acids: CASSERGENSPLHF.

The V call is TRBV19, the J call TRBJ1-1, with D perhaps matching TRBD1 (6 bases). CDR1 and CDR2 (germline): LNHDA, SQIVND (reference sequence). Trimming left V 6 bases short and J 1 base short, with 9 bases between. The CDR3 extends over 13 amino acids. The CDR3 DNA reads as TGTGCCAGTAGGGACAGAAAGAACACTGAAGCTTTCTTT. It is translated as CASRDRKNTEAFF.

The chain combines TRBV6-1 with TRBJ2-1; D is unclear. V lost 6 bases, J lost 10 bases, and 10 bases lay in between. The germline CDR1 and CDR2 sequences are MNHNS and SASEGT. The CDR3 consists of 11 residues. The CDR3 DNA sequence: TGTGCCAGCAGCGCAGGTGGGGAGCAGTTCTTC. It yields the protein CASSAGGEQFF.

The rearrangement joins TRBV13 to TRBJ1-1; D may be TRBD1 (6 bases). Looked up from germline, CDR1 is PRHDT and CDR2 is FYEKMQ (reference sequence). The CDR3 totals 12 residues. Trimming removed 7 bases from V and 1 base from J, with 7 bases in between. The CDR3 nucleotides are TGTGCCAGCACAGGGGCGAACACTGAAGCTTTCTTT. Encoded protein: CASTGANTEAFF.

The V call is TRBV28, the J call TRBJ2-1; possible D gene TRBD2, 6 bases. V was pared by 3 bases and J by 10 bases, with 10 bases between. The germline CDR1 and CDR2 sequences are MDHEN and SYDVKM. This CDR3 contains 12 residues. CDR3 sequence reads: CASSFSGREQFF. Written as DNA, the CDR3 is TGTGCCAGCAGTTTTAGCGGACGAGAGCAGTTCTTC.

V gene TRBV19 combines with J gene TRBJ2-2; D possibly corresponds to TRBD1 (6 bases). The CDR3 is 13 residues long. Germline V CDR1 and CDR2: LNHDA, SQIVND (reference sequence). Trimming pared 5 bases from V and 6 bases from J, leaving 10 bases between. CDR3 DNA sequence: TGTGCCAGTAGTGTTACAGGGTCCGGGGAGCTGTTTTTT. It codes for CASSVTGSGELFF.

V usage is TRBV10-3 and J usage is TRBJ2-7; 8 positions agree with TRBD1. The CDR3 is 17 amino acids. V gave up 0 bases and J gave up 3 bases; unmatched junction bases: 10. From germline, CDR1 is ENHRY and CDR2 SYGVKD. CDR3 DNA: TGTGCCATCAGTGAGTCGGGCCCAGGGGGCATCTTCTACGAGCAGTACTTC. As protein: CAISESGPGGIFYEQYF.

The chain joins TRBV5-1 to TRBJ1-1; 7 positions match TRBD1. With 0 bases clipped from V and 5 bases from J, the junction kept 7 bases outside the gene matches. Germline values: CDR1 SGHRS, CDR2 YFSETQ. The CDR3 is 15 amino acids. The CDR3 DNA follows: TGCGCCAGCAGCTTGGAGCCACAGGGGTGGACTGAAGCTTTCTTT. This gives the protein CASSLEPQGWTEAFF. Supplemented by reference TRBV5-1 and TRBJ1-1, the full variable domain reads KAGVTQTPRYLIKTRGQQVTLSCSPISGHRSVSWYQQTPGQGLQFLFEYFSETQRNKGNFPGRFSGRQFSNSRSEMNVSTLELGDSALYLCASSLEPQGWTEAFFGQGTRLTVV.

The gene calls are TRBV11-2 and TRBJ1-2; TRBD1 matches 9 bases. This CDR3 is built from 15 residues. Trimming at V came to 1 base and at J to 5 bases, leaving 5 bases not matched to a gene. Germline-derived CDR1 and CDR2 are SGHAT and FQNNGV. The CDR3 coding sequence is TGTGCCAGCAGCTTAGCCTACGGACAGGGGTATGGCTACACCTTC. Translation gives CASSLAYGQGYGYTF.

The V and J genes are TRBV6-6 and TRBJ1-5; 8 bases line up with TRBD1. J gave up 5 bases and V 0 bases, and 6 bases lay outside the gene matches. This CDR3 comprises 16 residues. Looked up from germline, CDR1 is MNHNY and CDR2 is SVGAGI (reference sequence). The CDR3 sequence is CASSYSAGTGDQPQHF. CDR3 sequence (DNA): TGTGCCAGCAGTTACTCGGCCGGGACAGGTGATCAGCCCCAGCATTTT.

CDR3 amino acids: CASSDTTGGTGYTF. The CDR3 nucleotides read TGCGCCAGCAGTGATACAACAGGGGGCACTGGCTACACCTTC. The chain uses TRBV10-1 and TRBJ1-2, with 9 positions matching TRBD1. The germline V gene encodes CDR1 WNHNN and CDR2 SYGVQD (reference sequence). With V trimmed by 3 bases and J by 7 bases, 6 bases remained unmatched. CDR3 length: 14 amino acids.

The chain links TRBV5-4 to TRBJ2-5; a possible D gene is TRBD2 (7 bases). The CDR3 covers 13 residues. V lost 1 base and J lost 5, with 9 bases in between. In germline, CDR1 is SGHNT, CDR2 YYREEE (reference sequence). CDR3 DNA sequence: TGTGCCAGCAGCTTGCGGGGGGCGGAGACCCAGTACTTC. This sequence encodes CASSLRGAETQYF.

V gene TRBV29-1 combines with J gene TRBJ2-5; possible D gene TRBD1, 6 bases. The CDR3 extends over 12 amino acids. The V gene lost 4 bases and the J gene lost 5 bases, with 11 bases spanning the gap. Germline V CDR1 and CDR2: SQVTM, ANQGSEA. The CDR3: CSVGGQGETQYF. The DNA of the CDR3 is TGCAGCGTTGGGGGCCAGGGGGAGACCCAGTACTTC.

CDR3 in amino acids: CASSLIQGAQGYTF. CDR3 coding DNA: TGTGCCAGCAGCTTAATCCAGGGGGCGCAAGGCTACACCTTC. The chain employs TRBV28 and TRBJ1-2; 8 bases are shared with TRBD1. In germline, CDR1 is MDHEN, CDR2 SYDVKM. The junction had 11 bases not matched to a gene; V was cut back by 6 bases and J by 8 bases. The CDR3 spans 14 residues.

In regard to this clone: Other nucleotide sequences in the sample specify the same CDR3. This chain uses TRBV19 with TRBJ1-5, with D possibly being TRBD1 (5 bases). Germline V gene lookup returns CDR1 LNHDA and CDR2 SQIVND (reference sequence). V lost 6 bases and J 9 bases, leaving 27 bases between the germline ends. This CDR3 is built from 17 residues. CDR3 sequence reads: CASSNMASGVGGSPQHF. CDR3 DNA: TGTGCCAGTAGCAATATGGCCTCGGGGGTCGGCGGTTCGCCCCAGCATTTT.

The chain is built from TRBV4-1 and TRBJ1-1; TRBD1 is a possible D gene (6 bases). This CDR3 region has 15 residues. Between the trimmed V and J ends, which lost 6 bases and 3 bases, there was a span of 17 bases. In germline, CDR1 is MGHRA, CDR2 YSYEKL. The CDR3 DNA sequence: TGCGCCAGCAGTCAACGAAACGGACAGTACACTGAAGCTTTCTTT. As protein: CASSQRNGQYTEAFF.

The chain recombines TRBV19 with TRBJ2-6; D is unresolved. The germline V gene encodes CDR1 LNHDA and CDR2 SQIVND (reference sequence). The CDR3 contains 16 residues. Trimming stripped 3 bases from V and 0 bases from J, with 9 bases between. CDR3 loop: CASSIGVNSGANVLTF. CDR3 nucleotide sequence: TGTGCCAGTAGTATTGGAGTTAACTCTGGGGCCAACGTCCTGACTTTC.